Listed here are 8 T cell receptor beta chains from one sample, sequenced in a study of blood T cell repertoires in COVID-19. Sequencing used immunoSEQ multiplex PCR; TCRdb keeps in-frame clones, though not all of them. The profile covers some 160,000 clones, with about 83% appearing a single time and approximately 12% taken by the ten largest. Sequencing input: peripheral blood. All receptors derive from a man between 65 and 80 years old who had recovered from COVID-19.

This chain uses TRBV11-3 with TRBJ2-7; D not certain. The CDR3 has 13 residues. Between the trimmed V and J ends, which lost 3 bases and 3 bases, there was a span of 9 bases. Germline values: CDR1 SGHNT, CDR2 YENEEA. For the CDR3, the DNA is TGTGCCAGCAGCTTCCGACCGGGCTACGAGCAGTACTTC. Translated, it gives CASSFRPGYEQYF.

The chain carries TRBV7-9 and TRBJ1-4; the match to TRBD1 covers 7 bases. After removal of 5 bases from V and 8 bases from J, the junction contained 14 bases not matched to a gene. The CDR3 loop spans 16 amino acids. Germline V gives CDR1 SEHNR, CDR2 FQNEAQ (reference sequence). The CDR3 here is CASSQSRGGHLEKLFF. The CDR3 DNA reads TGTGCCAGCAGCCAGTCGAGAGGGGGCCATCTCGAAAAACTGTTTTTT.

Notes on this clone: This sample also contains other DNA sequences that code for the same CDR3. CDR3 nucleotides: TGTGCCAGCAGCGTAGGACAGGGAGTTAATCAGCCCCAGCATTTT. Translated: CASSVGQGVNQPQHF. The V call is TRBV9, the J call TRBJ1-5; TRBD1 aligns across 7 bases. Looked up from germline, CDR1 is SGDLS and CDR2 is YYNGEE. V lost 0 bases, J lost 4 bases, and 4 bases stayed unmatched. CDR3 size: 15 residues.

The V gene is TRBV18, the J gene TRBJ1-1; no firm D call. The germline CDR1 and CDR2 sequences are KGHSH and LQKENI. CDR3 length: 14 residues. The ends were cut back, 4 bases at V and 5 bases at J, with 14 bases in the middle. The CDR3 DNA reads as TGTGCCAGCTCACTCTACGGGGATGGGACTGAAGCTTTCTTT. This encodes CASSLYGDGTEAFF. The full variable domain, its missing parts supplied by reference TRBV18 and TRBJ1-1, is NAGVMQNPRHLVRRRGQEARLRCSPMKGHSHVYWYRQLPEEGLKFMVYLQKENIIDESGMPKERFSAEFPKEGPSILRIQQVVRGDSAAYFCASSLYGDGTEAFFGQGTRLTVV.

This chain joins TRBV29-1 and TRBJ2-1, with 11 bases matching TRBD2. The CDR3 totals 18 residues. Trimming cost V 2 bases and J 2 bases; bases outside gene matches: 11. Germline values: CDR1 SQVTM, CDR2 ANQGSEA. The CDR3, as DNA: TGCAGCGTTGAAAATGGGGGATTAGCGGGAGGGCCCTACAATGAGCAGTTCTTC. Translation gives CSVENGGLAGGPYNEQFF.

This chain joins TRBV10-1 and TRBJ2-2; 12 nucleotides match TRBD2. Germline CDR1 and CDR2: WNHNN and SYGVQD (reference sequence). The CDR3 length is 18 residues. V lost 3 bases and J lost 2; bases outside the gene matches: 7. The CDR3 region is CASSEGTSGSTNTGELFF. CDR3 coding DNA: TGCGCCAGCAGTGAAGGGACTAGCGGGTCAACTAACACCGGGGAGCTGTTTTTT.

The chain has TRBV7-8 and TRBJ2-7; 9 bases map to TRBD1. Trimming at V came to 1 base and at J to 1 base, leaving 5 bases not matched to a gene. Germline V lookup: CDR1 SGHVS, CDR2 FQNEAQ. This CDR3 is 16 amino acids long. CDR3 in DNA: TGTGCCAGCAGCTTAGACTCCGGGACAGGGTCCTACGAGCAGTACTTC. Its protein product is CASSLDSGTGSYEQYF.

V is TRBV10-1 and J is TRBJ2-7, with 7 bases aligning to TRBD2. Per the germline V gene, CDR1 is WNHNN and CDR2 is SYGVQD (reference sequence). V was clipped by 2 bases and J by 7 bases; unmatched bases: 2. The CDR3 spans 12 residues. The CDR3 loop reads CASSEPGGEQYF. CDR3 bases: TGCGCCAGCAGTGAGCCCGGGGGGGAGCAGTACTTC.